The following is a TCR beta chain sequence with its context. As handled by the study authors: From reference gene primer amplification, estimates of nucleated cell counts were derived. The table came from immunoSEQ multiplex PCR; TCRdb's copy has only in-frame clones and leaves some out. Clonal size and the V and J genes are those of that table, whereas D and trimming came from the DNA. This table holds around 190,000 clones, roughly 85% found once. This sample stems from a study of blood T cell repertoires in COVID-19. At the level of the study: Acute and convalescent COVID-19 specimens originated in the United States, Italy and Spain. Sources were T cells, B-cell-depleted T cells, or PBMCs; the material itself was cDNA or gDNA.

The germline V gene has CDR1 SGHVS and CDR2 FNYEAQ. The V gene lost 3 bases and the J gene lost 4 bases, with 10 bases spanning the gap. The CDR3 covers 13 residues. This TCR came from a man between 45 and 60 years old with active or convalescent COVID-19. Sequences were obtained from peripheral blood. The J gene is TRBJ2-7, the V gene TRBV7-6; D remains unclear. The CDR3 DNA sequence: TGTGCCAGCAGCTTGCCCGGGTCATACGAGCAGTACTTC. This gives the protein CASSLPGSYEQYF. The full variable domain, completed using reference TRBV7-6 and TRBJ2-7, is GAGVSQSPRYKVTKRGQDVALRCDPISGHVSLYWYRQALGQGPEFLTYFNYEAQQDKSGLPNDRFSAERPEGSISTLTIQRTEQRDSAMYRCASSLPGSYEQYFGPGTRLTVT.